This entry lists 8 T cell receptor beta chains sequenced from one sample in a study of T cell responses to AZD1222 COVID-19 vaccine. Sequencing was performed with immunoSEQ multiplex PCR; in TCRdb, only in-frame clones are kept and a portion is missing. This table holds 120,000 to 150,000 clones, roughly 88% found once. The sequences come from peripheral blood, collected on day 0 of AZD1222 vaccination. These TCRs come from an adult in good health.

The CDR3 sequence is CASSLAQGSVNTIYF. CDR3 bases: TGTGCCAGCAGCTTAGCGCAGGGTAGTGTAAACACCATATATTTT. The chain couples TRBV7-2 to TRBJ1-3; TRBD1 might be the D (5 bases). Germline V gives CDR1 SGHTA, CDR2 FQGNSA. Trimming pared 0 bases from V and 6 bases from J, leaving 12 bases between. The CDR3 is 15 amino acids.

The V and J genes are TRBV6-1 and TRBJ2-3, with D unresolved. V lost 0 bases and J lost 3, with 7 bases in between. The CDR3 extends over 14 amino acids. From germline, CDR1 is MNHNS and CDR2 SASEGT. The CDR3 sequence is CASSEASVTDTQYF. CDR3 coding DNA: TGTGCCAGCAGTGAAGCGAGCGTAACAGATACGCAGTATTTT.

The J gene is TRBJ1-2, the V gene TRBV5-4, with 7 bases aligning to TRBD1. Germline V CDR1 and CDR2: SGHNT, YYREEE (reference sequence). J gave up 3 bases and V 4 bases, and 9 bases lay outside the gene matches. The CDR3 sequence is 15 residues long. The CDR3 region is CASSSRTGPDYGYTF. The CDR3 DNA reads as TGTGCCAGCAGCAGTCGGACAGGCCCCGACTATGGCTACACCTTC.

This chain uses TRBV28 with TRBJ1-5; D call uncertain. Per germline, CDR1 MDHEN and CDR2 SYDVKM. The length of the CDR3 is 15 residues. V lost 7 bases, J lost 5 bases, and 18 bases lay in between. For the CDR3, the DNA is TGTGCCAGCAAACAACCGAGGGAAATTGATCAGCCCCAGCATTTT. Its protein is CASKQPREIDQPQHF.

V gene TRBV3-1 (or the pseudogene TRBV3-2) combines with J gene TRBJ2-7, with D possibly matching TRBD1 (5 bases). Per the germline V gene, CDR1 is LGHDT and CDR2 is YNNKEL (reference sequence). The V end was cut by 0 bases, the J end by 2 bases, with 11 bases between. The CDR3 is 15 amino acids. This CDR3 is CASSQDCPGTYEQYF. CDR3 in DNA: TGTGCCAGCAGCCAAGATTGCCCAGGGACCTACGAGCAGTACTTC.

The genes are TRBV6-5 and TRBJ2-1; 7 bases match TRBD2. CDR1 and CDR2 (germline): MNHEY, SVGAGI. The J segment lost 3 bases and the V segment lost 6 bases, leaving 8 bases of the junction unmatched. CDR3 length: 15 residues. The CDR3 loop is CASSPPGGSYNEQFF. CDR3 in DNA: TGTGCCAGCAGCCCCCCCGGCGGGAGCTACAATGAGCAGTTCTTC.

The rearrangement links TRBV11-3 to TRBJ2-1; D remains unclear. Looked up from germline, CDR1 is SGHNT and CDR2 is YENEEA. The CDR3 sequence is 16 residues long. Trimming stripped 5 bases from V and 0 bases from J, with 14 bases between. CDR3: CASSPRAPGSYNEQFF. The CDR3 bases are TGTGCCAGCAGCCCTAGGGCCCCGGGCTCCTACAATGAGCAGTTCTTC.

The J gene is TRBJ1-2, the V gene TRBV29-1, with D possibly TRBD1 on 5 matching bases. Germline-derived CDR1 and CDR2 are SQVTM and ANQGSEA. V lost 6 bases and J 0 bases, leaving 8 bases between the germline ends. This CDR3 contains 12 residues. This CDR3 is CSVVQANYGYTF. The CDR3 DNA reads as TGCAGCGTCGTACAGGCTAACTATGGCTACACCTTC.